This is a list of T cell receptor beta chains from one sample in a study of blood T cells in healthy people across ages. TCRdb reprocessed the 5' RACE reads via MiXCR and lists one record per CDR3 protein. Among more than 1 million distinct CDR3 sequences listed, 35% to 55% were seen once. The material sequenced was blood. These receptor sequences come from a woman aged 60 to 75 in good health. The CDR3 runs from the conserved cysteine through the conserved F or W. A D gene is named only where the DNA matches it firmly. Not all rows give a size; the values are once, few, many and, for expanded clones, a class.

TGTGCCAGCAGCTCCGGGACAGGGGACACTGAAGCTTTCTTT CASSSGTGDTEAFF TRBD1 few TRBJ1-1 TRBV7-3
TGTGCCAGCAGCTTAGAACCGGGACTAGCCCTAAAACAAGAGACCCAGTACTTC CASSLEPGLALKQETQYF TRBD2 . TRBJ2-5 TRBV7-7
TGTGCCAGCAGGGGAGCGCGGGACAGCGGACCAACCTACGAGCAGTACTTC CASRGARDSGPTYEQYF . few TRBJ2-7 TRBV5-6
TGCAGCGTTGTTGGAGGGCGCAGGTGGGAAGAGACCCAGTACTTC CSVVGGRRWEETQYF . few TRBJ2-5 TRBV29-1
TGTGCCAGCAGTCGACCTGGATACAACACTGAAGCTTTCTTT CASSRPGYNTEAFF . . TRBJ1-1 TRBV6-6
TGCAGCGCCCTTCACAATGAGCAGTACTTC CSALHNEQYF . . TRBJ2-7 TRBV29-1
TGTGCCAGCAGCCGAGGAGGGGATCAGCCCCAGCATTTT CASSRGGDQPQHF . . TRBJ1-5 TRBV5-5
TGTGCCTGGAGTGTTGGGACAGGGAGGGGTGAAGCTTTCTTT CAWSVGTGRGEAFF TRBD1 . TRBJ1-1 TRBV30
TGTGCCAGCGGGAAAGGGGCCAACGTCCTGACTTTC CASGKGANVLTF . . TRBJ2-6 TRBV12-3/TRBV12-4
TGTGCCAGCAGCCATATCCAATCCAATGAGCAGTTCTTC CASSHIQSNEQFF . . TRBJ2-1 TRBV7-2
TGCAGCGTTGACAACCCCGAAGCTTTCTTT CSVDNPEAFF . . TRBJ1-1 TRBV29-1
TGCGCCAGCAGCCTCCTCGGGACAGGCTTGAACGAGCAGTACTTC CASSLLGTGLNEQYF TRBD1 few TRBJ2-7 TRBV5-1
TGTGCCAGCAGTGATCACTCTAGCGGGAGGGCTGGTGAGCAGTTCTTC CASSDHSSGRAGEQFF TRBD2 few TRBJ2-1 TRBV25-1
TGTGCCATCAAGGGGGGGGGGAGCAACCTGGTGGACGAGCAGTACTTC CAIKGGGSNLVDEQYF . . TRBJ2-7 TRBV10-3
TGTGCCACTAGCATAAATGTACCGCCCGTTGGTGAGCAGTTCTTC CATSINVPPVGEQFF . . TRBJ2-1 TRBV15
TGTGCCAGCAGCTTAGGGGGGACAGGGAATTCACCCCTCCACTTT CASSLGGTGNSPLHF TRBD1 few TRBJ1-6 TRBV11-2
TGTGCCAGCAGCGTAGGAGGACTAGCGGGCTACGAGCAGTACTTC CASSVGGLAGYEQYF TRBD2 few TRBJ2-7 TRBV9
TGTGCCAGCAGTTTGATGGACAGGGGGCAGTATGGCTACACCTTC CASSLMDRGQYGYTF TRBD1 few TRBJ1-2 TRBV12-3/TRBV12-4